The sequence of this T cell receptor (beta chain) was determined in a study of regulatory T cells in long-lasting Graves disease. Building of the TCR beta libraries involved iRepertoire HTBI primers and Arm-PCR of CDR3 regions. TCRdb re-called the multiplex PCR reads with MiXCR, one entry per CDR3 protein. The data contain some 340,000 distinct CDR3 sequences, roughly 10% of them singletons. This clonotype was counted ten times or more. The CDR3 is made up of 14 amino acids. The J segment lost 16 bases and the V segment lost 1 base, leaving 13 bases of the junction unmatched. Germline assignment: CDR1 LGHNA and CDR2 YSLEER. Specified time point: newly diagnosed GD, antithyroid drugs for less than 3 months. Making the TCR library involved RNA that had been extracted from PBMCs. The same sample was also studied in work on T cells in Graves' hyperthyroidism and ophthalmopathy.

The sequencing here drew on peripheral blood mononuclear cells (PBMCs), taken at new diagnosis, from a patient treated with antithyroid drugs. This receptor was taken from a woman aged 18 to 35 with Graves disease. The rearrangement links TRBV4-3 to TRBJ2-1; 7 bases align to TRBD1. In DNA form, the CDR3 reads TGCGCCAGCAGCCAAGTCGGGGACAGACACCCTCCTTTCTTC. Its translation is CASSQVGDRHPPFF.